The clone carrying this T cell receptor (beta chain) was found a few times. What it binds is unknown. The data originate from a study of blood T cells in healthy people across ages. Whole-study context: The capture of about one barcoded beta molecule per two T cells was achieved by template switching.

A sample-barcoded 5' primer and a J-beta primer mix were used in a second PCR of about 7 to 11 cycles. Every single cDNA molecule received a tag from a template-switch adaptor with 12 random nucleotides. TCRdb passed the 5' RACE reads through MiXCR, listing each CDR3 protein once. This sample carries some 1.5 million distinct CDR3 sequences, roughly 43% of them seen once, and the ten largest clones take roughly 3.7%. Study-level points and caveats: A greater number of naive CD4+ cells and higher diversity distinguished long-lived donors from aged donors.

The CDR3 runs 15 residues. V trimming: 5 bases; J trimming: 2 bases; junction bases outside the gene matches: 8. From germline, CDR1 is MNHEY and CDR2 SMNVEV (reference sequence). The sample taken for sequencing was blood. This TCR was recovered from a woman between 18 and 29 years old in good health. The rearrangement uses TRBV27 and TRBJ2-5; the match to TRBD1 covers 7 bases. In nucleotides, the CDR3 is TGTGCCAGCAGTGCCGGGACAGTAGTACAAGAGACCCAGTACTTC. Its protein is CASSAGTVVQETQYF.